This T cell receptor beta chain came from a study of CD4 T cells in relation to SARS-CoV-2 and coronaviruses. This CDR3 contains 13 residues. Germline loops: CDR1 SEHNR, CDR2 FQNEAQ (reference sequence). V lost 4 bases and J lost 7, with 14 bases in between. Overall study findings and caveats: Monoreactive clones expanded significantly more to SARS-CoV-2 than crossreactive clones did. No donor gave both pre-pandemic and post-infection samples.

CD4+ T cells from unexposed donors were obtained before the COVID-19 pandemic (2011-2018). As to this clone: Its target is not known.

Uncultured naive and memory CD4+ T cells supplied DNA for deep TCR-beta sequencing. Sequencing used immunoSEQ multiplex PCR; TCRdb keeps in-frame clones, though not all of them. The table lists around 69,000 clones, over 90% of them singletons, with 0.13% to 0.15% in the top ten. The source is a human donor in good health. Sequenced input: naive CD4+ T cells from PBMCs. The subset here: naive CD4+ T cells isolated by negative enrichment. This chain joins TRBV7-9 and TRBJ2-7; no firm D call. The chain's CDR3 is CASSYPPYLEQYF. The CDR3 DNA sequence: TGTGCCAGCAGCTACCCACCTTATTTGGAGCAGTACTTC.